The clone carrying this T cell receptor beta chain was detected once. The antigen is not known. The data derive from a study of shared clonotypes between healthy human individuals. Across the whole study: Three plates each covered CD4 naive and memory; CD8 naive two, CD8 memory one. Broader study findings: Relative to memory subsets, naive subsets generally showed larger estimated richness.

All donors were healthy HIV-negative adults lacking recent acute infections or vaccinations. CD45RA-negative memory and CD45RA+ naive subsets were split from the CD4+ cells. The CDR3 consists of 16 residues. Per germline, CDR1 MDHEN and CDR2 SYDVKM. The V segment lost 7 bases and the J segment 2 bases; nucleotides outside the gene matches: 10. Profiled with immunoSEQ multiplex PCR; TCRdb holds only in-frame clones, not every one. The data show about 2.5 million clones, with 85% to 95% seen just once and more than 0.35% held by the top ten. The source is a man younger than 30 in good health. Some clones in this sample may be carry-over from other donors' samples. The specimen sequenced was naive CD4+ T cells from PBMCs. Indicated subset: CD45RA+ positively selected. This sequence joins TRBV28 and TRBJ2-7, with 11 bases that match TRBD1. The CDR3 loop is CASTSLRDRGTYEQYF. CDR3 bases: TGTGCCAGCACTTCACTCCGGGACAGGGGGACCTACGAGCAGTACTTC.